There are many counts of the clone carrying this TCR beta chain. This sample was taken from a study of tumor-infiltrating lymphocytes in oesophageal squamous cell carcinoma. Trimming left V 5 bases short and J 3 bases short, with 9 bases between. This CDR3 contains 13 residues. The germline V gene encodes CDR1 MGHDK and CDR2 SYGVNS. Each CDR3 protein is one row after TCRdb ran MiXCR on the PCR reads. The table lists around 22,000 distinct CDR3 sequences, about two fifths of them singletons. Sequenced input: esophageal tumor tissue. This TCR was sampled from a male donor with esophageal squamous cell carcinoma. The chain links TRBV25-1 to TRBJ2-3; D gene ambiguous. The CDR3 loop is CASSRVGTDTQYF. The CDR3 DNA is TGTGCCAGCAGTAGAGTAGGAACAGATACGCAGTATTTT. The full variable domain, rest sourced from reference TRBV25-1 and TRBJ2-3, is EADIYQTPRYLVIGTGKKITLECSQTMGHDKMYWYQQDPGMELHLIHYSYGVNSTEKGDLSSESTVSRIRTEHFPLTLESARPSHTSQYLCASSRVGTDTQYFGPGTRLTVL.